This T cell receptor (beta chain) stems from a study of Graves' ophthalmopathy and Graves' hyperthyroidism. General study points: A roughly 80% specificity and about 88% sensitivity were achieved by a 13-signature model that separated ophthalmopathy from stable hyperthyroidism. Most clonotypes expanded in thyroid above 0.001 frequency were present in blood too.

Concerning this clonotype: Its antigen remains unknown.

CDR3 regions of TCR beta were amplified from RNA transcripts. After a first-round RT-PCR with HTBI primers, a second-round multiplex PCR was run. TCRdb fed the multiplex PCR reads into MiXCR, producing one record per CDR3 protein. The data contain 200,000 to 250,000 distinct CDR3 sequences, about 22% of them seen just once; the ten biggest clones take up roughly 45%. V lost 4 bases to trimming and J lost 5 bases; unmatched junction nucleotides: 9. The CDR3 runs to 15 residues. Germline CDR1 and CDR2: MNHNS and SASEGT. This sequence originates from a woman in her 50s with Graves' ophthalmopathy. The sequencing sample was made of peripheral blood. The chain combines TRBV6-1 with TRBJ2-5, with 8 bases fitting TRBD1. CDR3 amino acids: CASSGWTGSGETQYF. The CDR3 region has the DNA TGTGCCAGCAGTGGTTGGACAGGGTCGGGGGAGACCCAGTACTTC.